One sample yielded the 20 T cell receptor beta chains listed below, sequenced in a study of blood T cell repertoires in COVID-19 (dated by TCRdb to between 2020 and 2021). The receptor library was made with the immunoSEQ multiplex PCR assay. Drawn from immuneACCESS, this table holds only the in-frame rearrangements with V and J called that TCRdb kept. Clones are partly lost; checked studies trace under half to an unresolved V gene and leave the rest unexplained. This sample lists around 110,000 clones; around four fifths were detected once. The ten top clones hold 7.5% of the sample. Sequencing was carried out using peripheral blood. These receptor sequences come from a man between 65 and 85 years old with active or convalescent COVID-19.

The chain carries TRBV19 and TRBJ2-4; TRBD1 might be the D (6 bases). Germline V gene sequence: CDR1 LNHDA, CDR2 SQIVND (reference sequence). The CDR3 spans 15 residues. Deletions cut 5 bases from V and 4 bases from J, with 15 bases between. CDR3 sequence: CASSLRTDRKNIQYF. The CDR3 DNA follows: TGTGCCAGTAGTCTAAGAACCGACAGGAAAAACATTCAGTACTTC.

The J gene is TRBJ2-1, the V gene TRBV7-6; 10 bases map to TRBD2. Germline V CDR1 and CDR2: SGHVS, FNYEAQ. The CDR3 length is 20 residues. J lost 5 bases, V lost 4 bases, and 20 bases had no gene match. For the CDR3, the DNA is TGTGCCAGCAGCTCCCAAAACCGGGGGGTGGTCGGACTAGCGGACAATGAGCAGTTCTTC. Translating gives CASSSQNRGVVGLADNEQFF.

This chain joins TRBV11-3 and TRBJ2-7, with unresolved D. Per the germline V gene, CDR1 is SGHNT and CDR2 is YENEEA. V lost 5 bases, J lost 4 bases, and 6 bases lay in between. The CDR3 consists of 11 residues. The CDR3 loop reads CASSAEYEQYF. The CDR3 DNA reads as TGTGCCAGCAGCGCCGAGTACGAGCAGTACTTC. Drawing the rest from reference TRBV11-3 and TRBJ2-7, the complete variable domain is EAGVVQSPRYKIIEKKQPVAFWCNPISGHNTLYWYLQNLGQGPELLIRYENEEAVDDSQLPKDRFSAERLKGVDSTLKIQPAELGDSAVYLCASSAEYEQYFGPGTRLTVT.

This rearrangement joins TRBV11-2 to TRBJ2-1; 13 bases line up with TRBD2. Germline values: CDR1 SGHAT, CDR2 FQNNGV. The V segment lost 5 bases and the J segment 3 bases; nucleotides outside the gene matches: 7. The CDR3 covers 17 residues. The CDR3 DNA sequence: TGTGCCAGCAGCGCTCGGACTAGCGGGAGTATCTACAATGAGCAGTTCTTC. Translating gives CASSARTSGSIYNEQFF. Full variable domain (missing parts from reference TRBV11-2 and TRBJ2-1): EAGVAQSPRYKIIEKRQSVAFWCNPISGHATLYWYQQILGQGPKLLIQFQNNGVVDDSQLPKDRFSAERLKGVDSTLKIQPAKLEDSAVYLCASSARTSGSIYNEQFFGPGTRLTVL.

The chain links TRBV29-1 to TRBJ1-1; perhaps TRBD1 as D (6 bases). CDR3 length equals 13 residues. V lost 5 bases and J 1 base, leaving 11 bases between the germline ends. CDR1 is SQVTM, CDR2 ANQGSEA, per germline. This CDR3 reads CSVIRGSNTEAFF. The CDR3 DNA reads TGCAGCGTTATCAGGGGCTCGAACACTGAAGCTTTCTTT. Supplemented by reference TRBV29-1 and TRBJ1-1, the full variable domain reads SAVISQKPSRDICQRGTSLTIQCQVDSQVTMMFWYRQQPGQSLTLIATANQGSEATYESGFVIDKFPISRPNLTFSTLTVSNMSPEDSSIYLCSVIRGSNTEAFFGQGTRLTVV.

The rearrangement links TRBV7-9 to TRBJ2-1; 8 bases match TRBD2. V shed 7 bases and J 5 bases; nucleotides not matched to a gene: 10. Germline lookup yields CDR1 SEHNR and CDR2 FQNEAQ (reference sequence). CDR3 size: 15 residues. CDR3 loop: CASTMSGGTNNEQFF. The DNA for the CDR3 is TGTGCCAGCACCATGAGCGGGGGTACTAACAATGAGCAGTTCTTC.

The chain is built from TRBV5-1 and TRBJ1-2; D gene uncertain. CDR3 length: 16 amino acids. V lost 3 bases, J lost 8 bases, and 23 bases lay in between. Germline V gene sequence: CDR1 SGHRS, CDR2 YFSETQ. CDR3 nucleotides: TGCGCCAGCAGCTCGCAGTCGTCGGGAACAGCTGCCGGCTACACCTTC. Its protein product is CASSSQSSGTAAGYTF.

This chain connects TRBV4-1 to TRBJ1-1; perhaps TRBD1 as D (5 bases). The CDR3 is made up of 15 amino acids. Trimming removed 1 base from V and 3 bases from J, with 12 bases in between. CDR1 and CDR2 from the germline V gene are MGHRA and YSYEKL. CDR3 sequence reads: CASSQGPSGYTEAFF. CDR3 nucleotide sequence: TGCGCCAGCAGCCAAGGCCCATCAGGGTACACTGAAGCTTTCTTT.

The genes are TRBV19 and TRBJ1-6; no definite D call. The germline V gene has CDR1 LNHDA and CDR2 SQIVND (reference sequence). There are 16 residues in the CDR3. Between the trimmed V and J ends, which lost 7 bases and 0 bases, there was a span of 13 bases. CDR3 protein: CASTDSPSSYNSPLHF. In DNA, the CDR3 is TGTGCCAGTACCGATTCACCCAGCTCCTATAATTCACCCCTCCACTTT.

The rearrangement uses TRBV7-3 and TRBJ2-1; 10 bases fit TRBD2. The CDR3 spans 15 residues. The trim removed 5 bases at V and 4 bases at J, leaving 5 bases unmatched. Germline loops: CDR1 SGHTA, CDR2 FQGTGA. This chain's CDR3 is CASSLGTSVYNEQFF. The CDR3 DNA is TGTGCCAGCAGCCTCGGGACTAGCGTTTACAATGAGCAGTTCTTC.

V and J are TRBV11-3 and TRBJ1-6; TRBD1 matches at 7 bases. The germline V gene has CDR1 SGHNT and CDR2 YENEEA. The CDR3 contains 14 residues. Trimming at V came to 5 bases and at J to 7 bases, leaving 5 bases not matched to a gene. The CDR3 sequence: CASSQQGLNSPLHF. The CDR3 coding sequence is TGTGCCAGCAGCCAACAGGGGCTGAATTCACCCCTCCACTTT.

The chain couples TRBV15 to TRBJ2-5; tentatively, D is TRBD1 (6 bases). There are 15 residues in the CDR3. V gave up 6 bases and J gave up 5 bases, with 19 bases separating them. In germline, CDR1 is LNHNV, CDR2 YYDKDF (reference sequence). CDR3 residues: CATSRLRQDGETQYF. The CDR3 nucleotides read TGTGCCACCAGTAGACTACGACAGGACGGGGAGACCCAGTACTTC.

The CDR3 protein is CSVQVTPYNEQFF. CDR3 DNA sequence: TGCAGCGTACAGGTTACTCCCTACAATGAGCAGTTCTTC. The rearrangement links TRBV29-1 to TRBJ2-1; a weak D match, TRBD1 (5 bases). The CDR3 covers 13 residues. Germline V gene data show CDR1 as SQVTM and CDR2 as ANQGSEA. V was pared by 6 bases and J by 2 bases, with 11 bases between.

The rearrangement uses TRBV11-3 and TRBJ2-3; D is possibly TRBD1 (6 bases). The CDR3 runs 14 residues. Germline CDR1 SGHNT, CDR2 YENEEA. Trimming removed 5 bases from V and 6 bases from J, with 15 bases in between. The CDR3 DNA is TGTGCCAGCAGCCTAACAGGGAAATGGGATACGCAGTATTTT. Amino acids: CASSLTGKWDTQYF.

The gene calls are TRBV7-2 and TRBJ2-1; D may be TRBD1 (5 bases). V was pared by 1 base and J by 10 bases, with 11 bases between. The CDR3 contains 13 residues. In germline, CDR1 is SGHTA, CDR2 FQGNSA. As DNA, the CDR3 is TGTGCCAGCAGCTTAGTTGTTGGGGCGGAGCAGTTCTTC. Protein product: CASSLVVGAEQFF.

The chain uses TRBV21-1 and TRBJ1-2. TRBV21-1 is tagged as a pseudogene. The CDR3 spans 12 residues. The CDR3 coding sequence is TGTGCCAGTGGGGAGACCTATGGGGGCTACACCTTC. Amino acids: CASGETYGGYTF.

This clone is a singleton in its sample. V and J are TRBV3-1 (or the pseudogene TRBV3-2) and TRBJ1-4, with no clear D. Germline V CDR1 and CDR2: LGHDT, YNNKEL (reference sequence). This CDR3 contains 13 residues. The V end lost 1 base, the J end lost 10 bases, and 10 bases lay between the germline ends. CDR3 nucleotides: TGTGCCAGCAGCCAAGGCAGGTCCCGAAAACTGTTTTTT. The encoded protein is CASSQGRSRKLFF.

V is TRBV5-5 and J is TRBJ1-2; tentatively, D is TRBD1 (5 bases). The germline CDR1 and CDR2 sequences are SGHKS and YYEKEE (reference sequence). The germline V and J ends were trimmed by 4 bases and 0 bases, with 13 bases remaining between them. The CDR3 spans 15 residues. The CDR3 loop reads CASSPRQSANYGYTF. The CDR3 bases are TGTGCCAGCAGCCCTCGACAGTCTGCTAACTATGGCTACACCTTC.

The sample holds a few counts of this clone. This rearrangement joins TRBV28 to TRBJ1-1; D is possibly TRBD1 (6 bases). In germline, CDR1 is MDHEN, CDR2 SYDVKM. The CDR3 runs to 12 residues. Trimming took 6 bases from V and 1 from J, leaving 6 bases between them. CDR3 DNA sequence: TGTGCCAGCAGGACAGGGAACACTGAAGCTTTCTTT. Its translation is CASRTGNTEAFF.

The rearrangement uses TRBV19 and TRBJ1-2; 10 bases agree with TRBD1. V was pared by 5 bases and J by 5 bases, with 8 bases of the junction left unmatched. The CDR3 covers 15 residues. Germline CDR1 LNHDA, CDR2 SQIVND (reference sequence). The CDR3 DNA reads as TGTGCCAGTAGTGTAAGACAGGGGGCGGGATATGGCTACACCTTC. It codes for CASSVRQGAGYGYTF.